This TCR beta chain emerged from a study of cytomegalovirus exposure and HLA in healthy donors. Study conclusions and caveats: CMV serostatus stood as the only immune exposure information on hand. Later work showed greater clonal expansion in HLA-associated TCR beta chains than in equally common others.

Comments on this clone: No antigen is known for it.

The PCR contained 60 Vbeta and 13 Jbeta primers. Here immunoSEQ multiplex PCR was the method, and the copy in TCRdb shows in-frame clones only, minus some. The profile shows roughly 200,000 clones, 70% to 90% of them singletons. The CDR3 contains 18 residues. The V end was cut by 4 bases, the J end by 5 bases, with 24 bases between. Germline-derived CDR1 and CDR2 are SGHDN and FVKESK. The chain carries TRBV14 and TRBJ2-1, with D perhaps TRBD1 (8 bases). The sequenced sample was PBMCs. This TCR was recovered from a woman aged 45-65 years in good health and CMV-seronegative. Here the CDR3 DNA reads TGTGCCAGCAGCCGATACAGGGGGAGCGGGAAGTATAACAATGAGCAGTTCTTC. It yields the protein CASSRYRGSGKYNNEQFF.